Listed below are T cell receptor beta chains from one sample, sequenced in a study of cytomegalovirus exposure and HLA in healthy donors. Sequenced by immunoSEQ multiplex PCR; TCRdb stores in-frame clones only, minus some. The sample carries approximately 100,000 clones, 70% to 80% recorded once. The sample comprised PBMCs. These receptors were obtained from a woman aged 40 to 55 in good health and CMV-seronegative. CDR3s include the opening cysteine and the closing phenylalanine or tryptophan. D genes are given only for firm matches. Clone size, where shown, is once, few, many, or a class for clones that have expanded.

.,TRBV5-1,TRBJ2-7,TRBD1,CASSPTGGLSYEQYF,TGCGCCAGCAGCCCAACAGGGGGCCTCTCCTACGAGCAGTACTTC
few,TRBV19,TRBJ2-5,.,CASTRGVPGGPGETQYF,TGTGCCAGTACCCGCGGGGTCCCCGGGGGGCCTGGAGAGACCCAGTACTTC
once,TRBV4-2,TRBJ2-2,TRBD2,CASSPVAGDFGELFF,TGTGCCAGCAGCCCGGTAGCGGGAGATTTCGGGGAGCTGTTTTTT
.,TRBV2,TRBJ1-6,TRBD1,CASSETGPNSPLHF,TGTGCCAGCAGTGAGACAGGGCCTAATTCACCCCTCCACTTT
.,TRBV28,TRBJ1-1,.,CASSFAGGARNTEAFF,TGTGCCAGCAGTTTTGCGGGGGGTGCCCGGAACACTGAAGCTTTCTTT
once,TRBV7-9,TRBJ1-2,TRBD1,CASSSGGYGYTF,TGTGCCAGCAGCTCAGGGGGCTATGGCTACACCTTC
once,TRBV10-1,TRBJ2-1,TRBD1,CASSDDGTVKKQFF,TGCGCCAGCAGTGATGACGGGACAGTCAAAAAGCAGTTCTTC
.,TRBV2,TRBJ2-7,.,CASSEPTGLHSYEQYF,TGTGCCAGCAGTGAACCGACAGGCTTACACTCCTACGAGCAGTACTTC
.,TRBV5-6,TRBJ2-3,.,CASIQLRQTDTQYF,TGTGCCAGCATCCAGTTACGACAGACAGATACGCAGTATTTT
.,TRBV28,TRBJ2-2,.,CASSLGGASNTGELFF,TGTGCCAGCAGTTTAGGGGGGGCTTCGAACACCGGGGAGCTGTTTTTT
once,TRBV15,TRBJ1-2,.,CATSRDQGKLGYTF,TGTGCCACCAGCAGAGATCAGGGGAAGTTGGGCTACACCTTC
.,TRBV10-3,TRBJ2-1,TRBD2,CAIRQAGSSYNEQFF,TGTGCCATCAGACAAGCGGGGAGCTCCTACAATGAGCAGTTCTTC
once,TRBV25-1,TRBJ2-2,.,CASRNTGELFF,TGTGCCAGTCGGAACACCGGGGAGCTGTTTTTT
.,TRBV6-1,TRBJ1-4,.,CAGQLGDNEKLFF,TGTGCCGGTCAGCTAGGTGATAATGAAAAACTGTTTTTT
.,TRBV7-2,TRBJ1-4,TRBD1,CASSSWTGGREKLFF,TGTGCCAGCAGCAGCTGGACAGGGGGTCGGGAAAAACTGTTTTTT
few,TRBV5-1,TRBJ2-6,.,CASSFVGAGANVLTF,TGCGCCAGCAGCTTCGTCGGTGCCGGGGCCAACGTCCTGACTTTC
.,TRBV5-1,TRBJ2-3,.,CASSYGTSTDTQYF,TGCGCCAGCAGCTACGGGACTAGCACAGATACGCAGTATTTT
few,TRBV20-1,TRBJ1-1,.,CSAEQGTEAFF,TGCAGTGCGGAACAGGGAACTGAAGCTTTCTTT
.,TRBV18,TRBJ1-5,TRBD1,CASSPPGTEWPQHF,TGTGCCAGCTCACCTCCCGGGACAGAGTGGCCCCAGCATTTT
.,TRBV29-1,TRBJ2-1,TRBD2,CSVVSLAGRANEQFF,TGCAGCGTTGTTTCCCTAGCGGGGAGGGCCAATGAGCAGTTCTTC
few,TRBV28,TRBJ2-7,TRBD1,CASRLTGAKEQYF,TGTGCCAGCAGACTGACAGGGGCAAAGGAGCAGTACTTC
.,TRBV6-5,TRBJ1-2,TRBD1,CASSQSGTGAGYTF,TGTGCCAGCAGCCAATCCGGGACAGGGGCTGGCTACACCTTC
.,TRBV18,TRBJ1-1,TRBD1,CASRRTGGDTEAFF,TGTGCCAGCCGCCGGACAGGGGGGGACACTGAAGCTTTCTTT
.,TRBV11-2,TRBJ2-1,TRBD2,CASREGLAGSIYNEQFF,TGTGCCAGCAGGGAAGGACTAGCGGGATCGATCTACAATGAGCAGTTCTTC
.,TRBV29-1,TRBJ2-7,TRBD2,CSVGGTSGSGEQYF,TGCAGCGTCGGGGGGACTAGCGGGAGTGGAGAGCAGTACTTC
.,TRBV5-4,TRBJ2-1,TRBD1,CASSSGTGDYNEQFF,TGTGCCAGCAGCTCCGGGACAGGAGATTACAATGAGCAGTTCTTC
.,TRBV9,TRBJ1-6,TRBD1,CASSKIQGAPLHF,TGTGCCAGCAGCAAGATCCAGGGGGCCCCCCTCCACTTT
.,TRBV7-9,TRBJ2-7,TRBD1,CSSSLQGIEQYF,TGTTCCAGCAGCTTACAGGGGATTGAGCAGTACTTC
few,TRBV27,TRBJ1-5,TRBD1,CASSPTGGAGQPQHF,TGTGCCAGCAGCCCGACAGGGGGCGCGGGTCAGCCCCAGCATTTT
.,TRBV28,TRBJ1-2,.,CASSGFPDYGYTF,TGTGCCAGCAGTGGTTTCCCGGACTATGGCTACACCTTC
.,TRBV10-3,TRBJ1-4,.,CAISEGGDEKLFF,TGTGCCATCAGTGAGGGGGGGGATGAAAAACTGTTTTTT
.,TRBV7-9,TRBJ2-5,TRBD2,CASSPRGGTETQYF,TGTGCCAGCAGCCCTAGGGGAGGGACAGAGACCCAGTACTTC
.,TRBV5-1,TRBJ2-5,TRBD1,CASSAMGQEQETQYF,TGCGCCAGCAGCGCGATGGGACAGGAACAAGAGACCCAGTACTTC
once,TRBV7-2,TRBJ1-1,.,CASSPRQLNTEAFF,TGTGCCAGCAGCCCTCGACAGCTGAACACTGAAGCTTTCTTT
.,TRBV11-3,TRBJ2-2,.,CASSLQGGTGELFF,TGTGCCAGCAGCTTACAGGGGGGCACCGGGGAGCTGTTTTTT
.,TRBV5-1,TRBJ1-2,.,CASSLVSGNYGYTF,TGCGCCAGCAGCTTGGTGAGCGGGAACTATGGCTACACCTTC
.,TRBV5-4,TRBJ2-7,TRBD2,CASSRTSGRAYEQYF,TGTGCCAGCAGCCGTACTAGCGGGAGGGCCTACGAGCAGTACTTC
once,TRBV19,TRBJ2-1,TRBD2,CASSIGVAGVDEQFF,TGTGCCAGTAGTATAGGAGTAGCGGGAGTCGATGAGCAGTTCTTC
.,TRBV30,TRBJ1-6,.,CAWSVRGIYSPLHF,TGTGCCTGGAGTGTACGAGGGATTTATTCACCCCTCCACTTT
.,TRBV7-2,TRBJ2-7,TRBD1,CASSLVGGQFYEQYF,TGTGCCAGCAGCTTAGTAGGGGGACAGTTCTACGAGCAGTACTTC
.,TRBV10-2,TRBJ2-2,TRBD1,CASSESQGVRELFF,TGCGCCAGCAGTGAGAGCCAGGGGGTTAGGGAGCTGTTTTTT
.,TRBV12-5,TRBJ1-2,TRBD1,CASGLVQGGGTKGYTF,TGTGCTAGTGGTTTGGTACAGGGGGGAGGGACTAAAGGCTACACCTTC
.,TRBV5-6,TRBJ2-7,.,CASSFLADSYEQYF,TGTGCCAGCAGCTTTTTGGCAGACTCCTACGAGCAGTACTTC
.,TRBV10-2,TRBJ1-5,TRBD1,CASNHRGNQPQHF,TGCGCCAGCAATCACAGGGGGAATCAGCCCCAGCATTTT
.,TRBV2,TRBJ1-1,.,CASSSEGVTEAFF,TGTGCCAGCAGTTCGGAAGGGGTCACTGAAGCTTTCTTT
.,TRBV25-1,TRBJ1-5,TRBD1,CASSSRTGKDSNQPQHF,TGTGCCAGCAGTTCCCGGACAGGAAAAGATAGCAATCAGCCCCAGCATTTT
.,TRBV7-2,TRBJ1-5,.,CASSLQGGMGSNQPQHF,TGTGCCAGCAGCTTACAGGGAGGGATGGGGAGCAATCAGCCCCAGCATTTT
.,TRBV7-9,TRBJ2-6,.,CASSLSDGLNSGANVLTF,TGTGCCAGCAGCTTATCGGACGGACTTAACTCTGGGGCCAACGTCCTGACTTTC
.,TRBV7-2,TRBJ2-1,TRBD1,CASSQGQGRYEQFF,TGTGCCAGCAGTCAAGGACAGGGGAGATATGAGCAGTTCTTC
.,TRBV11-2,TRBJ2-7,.,CASSLDHSYEQYF,TGTGCCAGCAGCTTAGATCACTCCTACGAGCAGTACTTC
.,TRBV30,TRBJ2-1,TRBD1,CAWDPGQGVGEQFF,TGTGCCTGGGACCCGGGACAGGGGGTGGGTGAGCAGTTCTTC
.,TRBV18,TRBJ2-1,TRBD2,CASSPRTSGDNEQFF,TGTGCCAGCTCACCCCGGACTAGCGGGGACAATGAGCAGTTCTTC
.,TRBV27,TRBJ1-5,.,CASSLSAGQPYQPQHF,TGTGCCAGCAGTTTATCAGCCGGACAGCCATATCAGCCCCAGCATTTT
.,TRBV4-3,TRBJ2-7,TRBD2,CASSQDGFQAGGSYEQYF,TGCGCCAGCAGCCAAGATGGGTTCCAAGCGGGGGGAAGCTACGAGCAGTACTTC
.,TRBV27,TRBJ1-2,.,CASSLRAPYGYTF,TGTGCCAGCAGTTTGCGGGCACCCTATGGCTACACCTTC
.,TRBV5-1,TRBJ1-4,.,CASSSVGSWEEKLFF,TGCGCCAGCAGCTCGGTAGGCTCTTGGGAGGAAAAACTGTTTTTT
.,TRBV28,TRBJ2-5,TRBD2,CASSSFLGLAGGSETQYF,TGTGCCAGCAGTTCATTCTTAGGACTAGCGGGAGGGAGTGAGACCCAGTACTTC